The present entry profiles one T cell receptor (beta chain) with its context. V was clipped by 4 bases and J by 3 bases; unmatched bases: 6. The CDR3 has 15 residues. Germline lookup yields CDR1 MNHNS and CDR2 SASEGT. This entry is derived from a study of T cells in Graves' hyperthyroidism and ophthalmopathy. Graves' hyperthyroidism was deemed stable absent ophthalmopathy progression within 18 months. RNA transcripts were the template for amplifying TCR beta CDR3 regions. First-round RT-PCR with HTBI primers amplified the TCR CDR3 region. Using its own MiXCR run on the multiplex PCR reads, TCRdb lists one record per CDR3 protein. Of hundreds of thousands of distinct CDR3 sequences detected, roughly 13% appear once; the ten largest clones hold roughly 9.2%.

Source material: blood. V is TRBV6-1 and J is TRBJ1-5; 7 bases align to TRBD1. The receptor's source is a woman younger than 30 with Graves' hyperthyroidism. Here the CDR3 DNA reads TGTGCCAGCAGTGTGGAGGGGGCTTTCAATCAGCCCCAGCATTTT. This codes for CASSVEGAFNQPQHF.